This T cell receptor (beta chain) appears in the sequencing data of a study of a mutant IDH1 vaccine in newly diagnosed glioma (dated by TCRdb to about 2021). The study in broad terms: Patients received eight vaccinations in weeks 1, 3, 5, 7, 11, 15, 19 and 23, corresponding to visits V03 through V10. Vaccination was initiated 4-6 weeks after radiotherapy alone, or concurrently with temozolomide cycles in the chemotherapy-containing groups. Of the 32 patients who were treated, approximately 62% were male and about 40% were female, and the mean age was around 40 years. Prior to enrollment, patients had been given standard therapy consisting of radiotherapy alone, temozolomide alone, or radiochemotherapy with temozolomide, with the combination given to most patients. Peripheral blood was collected at six visits: V03 (baseline), V05, V07, V10, V12 and V13. Longitudinal TCRB deep sequencing was performed for roughly 24 treated patients wherever samples were available for exploratory analyses. Study-wide conclusions, independent of this receptor: The authors noted that analyses of patient blood samples could not be reproduced because of sample limitations. No apparent relationship was observed between pseudoprogression and alterations in the top peripheral T cell clonotypes detected by TCRB sequencing. Across multiple MHC alleles, vaccine-induced immune responses were seen in more than 90% of patients. Selection of PBMC samples for TCRB deep sequencing was based on availability.

The time point tag for this specimen amounts to: week 11, during vaccination. Each vaccine dose, consisting of 300 ug of a 20-mer mutant IDH1 peptide in Montanide, was administered subcutaneously with topical imiquimod. The donors had newly diagnosed IDH1-mutant astrocytomas of WHO grade 3 or 4 that showed loss of nuclear ATRX. The samples were drawn from NOA16, a multicentre, single-arm, open-label phase I trial in Germany that tested a mutant IDH1 peptide vaccine in humans for the first time. Genomic DNA for TCRB sequencing was extracted from EDTA blood using the DNeasy Blood and Tissue Kit. The germline V gene supplies CDR1 SGHRS and CDR2 YFSETQ. The CDR3 sequence holds 15 residues, the cysteine and phenylalanine included. The entry retains the CDR3 DNA only, 45 bases that are in frame from base 1. Relative to germline, V is missing 0 bases and J is missing 0 bases, with 3 bases of the junction outside any gene match.

As regards this clone: The target of this receptor is not known. No quality values exist for individual bases; no much larger clone is one base distant.

Library preparation was by the immunoSEQ multiplex PCR assay. The hsTCRB Kit was used according to the manufacturer's protocol to amplify rearranged TCR beta chain sequences. An Illumina MiSeq was used to sequence the TCRB libraries. The study's processing was this. The proprietary platform of the kit vendor was used for demultiplexing, trimming and gene mapping. TCRdb retrieved this table from immuneACCESS and kept in-frame rearrangements only. Not all clones are present; in checked studies, unresolved V genes account for under half, and no reason is known for the remainder. That table gives V, J and clone size, and the DNA gave D and trimming. In this sample the table shows 50,000 to 60,000 clones, roughly nine tenths of which occur a single time. The ten largest make up roughly 2.3% of the sample.

Rearrangement joined TRBV5-1 to TRBJ2-7; 7 central nucleotides agree with TRBD2. The sample consisted of PBMCs, taken from a glioma patient whose treatment included an IDH1 peptide vaccine. The clonotype comes from a man aged 50 or older with glioma. In nucleotide form, the sequence is TGCGCCAGCAGCTTGGGGGGAGGGTCCTCCTACGAGCAGTACTTC. Its coded protein is CASSLGGGSSYEQYF.